This T cell receptor beta chain appears in the sequencing data of a study of cytomegalovirus exposure and HLA in healthy donors. Study-wide background: The same platform was used for the 100 to 150 validation repertoires and the approximately 670 first-cohort repertoires, a later analysis reported.

Method: immunoSEQ multiplex PCR; TCRdb's copy keeps in-frame clones and lacks some. The table includes 65,000 or so clones, 92% detected once. CDR1 is DFQATT, CDR2 SNEGSKA, per germline (reference sequence). The V end lost 2 bases, the J end lost 8 bases, and 7 bases lay between the germline ends. The CDR3 is 11 residues long. About this clone: Its specificity is unknown.

Broader study findings: Subsequent analysis of the 120 or so validation repertoires found a tendency for first-cohort TCR clusters to co-occur. The classifier reportedly diagnosed cytomegalovirus status with high sensitivity and specificity.

The clonotype originates from a woman aged 18-29 years in good health and CMV-seronegative. The rearrangement joins TRBV20-1 to TRBJ2-1; D gene ambiguous. The sample comprised PBMCs. The CDR3 region has the DNA TGCAGTGCTAGACTATCTCATGAGCAGTTCTTC. Amino acids: CSARLSHEQFF.